This T cell receptor (beta chain) was obtained from a study of graft-versus-host responses after intestinal transplantation. Study results and limitations: Some patients had graft-donor T cell macrochimerism. In their allografts, the ratios of graft-versus-host to host-versus-graft T cell clones were high.

TCRdb's table, derived via immunoSEQ multiplex PCR, lists solely in-frame clones and lacks some. The sample carries more than 65,000 clones, about 94% recorded once. This CDR3 is 14 amino acids long. The V gene's germline CDR1 is SQVTM and CDR2 ANQGSEA. Between the trimmed V and J ends, which lost 3 bases and 0 bases, there was a span of 8 bases. Turning to this clone: Its target is unknown.

The chain couples TRBV29-1 to TRBJ2-2, with D maybe TRBD1 (5 bases). Sequencing was performed on unstimulated CD8+ T cells sorted from spleen or lymph node cells, taken before intestinal transplant. The TCR sequence derives from a human donor who received an intestinal transplant. The CDR3 DNA follows: TGCAGCGTTGACAGGGCGTCGAACACCGGGGAGCTGTTTTTT. Encoded protein: CSVDRASNTGELFF.